A single sample is the source of the 23 T cell receptor beta chains below, sequenced in a study of post-analysis software for immune sequencing data. Study results and caveats: Relative to controls, patients had several TRBV segments at higher frequency, with TRBV5-6, TRBV5-1 and TRBV20-1 among these.

The TCR beta cDNA libraries contained unique molecular identifiers. TCRdb reanalysed the PCR reads using MiXCR and keeps one entry per CDR3 protein. The repertoire holds some 260,000 distinct CDR3 sequences, around 34% seen once, with under 5% in the top ten. These TCRs' antigens remain unknown. Sequenced input: blood. These receptors originate from a girl between 5 and 17 years old with multiple sclerosis.

This clonotype was found many times. The chain has TRBV6-1 and TRBJ2-3, with 8 bases matching TRBD1. This CDR3 is 13 amino acids long. Looked up from germline, CDR1 is MNHNS and CDR2 is SASEGT. The J segment lost 5 bases and the V segment lost 10 bases, leaving 8 bases of the junction unmatched. The CDR3 here is CATTRDRLDTQYF. In DNA, the CDR3 is TGTGCCACGACCCGGGACAGGTTAGATACGCAGTATTTT.

Comments on this clonotype: This may stem from a read error, because a much larger clone lies one nucleotide away. V usage is TRBV9 and J usage is TRBJ2-5; D tentatively fits TRBD1 or TRBD2 (5 bases each). Trimming removed 4 bases at V and 1 base at J, with 11 bases between. The CDR3 totals 14 residues. In germline, CDR1 is SGDLS, CDR2 YYNGEE. The CDR3, as DNA: TGTGCCAGCAGCCATGGGACCTGCCAAGAGACCCAGTACTTC. It encodes CASSHGTCQETQYF.

This sequence joins TRBV20-1 and TRBJ2-3; a possible D gene is TRBD2 (6 bases). This CDR3 spans 16 amino acids. The germline V and J ends were trimmed by 2 bases and 3 bases, with 18 bases remaining between them. Germline V CDR1 and CDR2: DFQATT, SNEGSKA (reference sequence). Here the CDR3 reads CSARNFLAVGTDTQYF. The CDR3 DNA reads TGCAGTGCTAGAAACTTTTTAGCGGTGGGGACAGATACGCAGTATTTT.

The table lists this clonotype with many counts. The CDR3 sequence: CASSPLDRGTEAFF. Here the CDR3 DNA reads TGTGCCAGCAGTCCCCTGGACAGAGGCACTGAAGCTTTCTTT. This chain uses TRBV27 with TRBJ1-1; D is perhaps TRBD1 (6 bases). V was clipped by 5 bases and J by 4 bases, with 14 bases between them. The CDR3 contains 14 residues. Germline CDR1 reads MNHEY; CDR2 reads SMNVEV (reference sequence).

This clonotype was found many times. The genes are TRBV20-1 and TRBJ1-5; no firm D call. The V end lost 1 base, the J end lost 0 bases, and 4 bases lay between the germline ends. The CDR3 has 13 residues. Germline V lookup: CDR1 DFQATT, CDR2 SNEGSKA (reference sequence). Here the CDR3 reads CSARGTSNQPQHF. The CDR3 region has the DNA TGCAGTGCTAGAGGTACTAGCAATCAGCCCCAGCATTTT.

This clonotype was counted at least ten times. This chain uses TRBV5-1 with TRBJ2-1, with D uncertain. CDR1 SGHRS and CDR2 YFSETQ come from the germline V gene. The CDR3 loop spans 13 amino acids. Deletions cut 2 bases from V and 7 bases from J, with 10 bases between. The CDR3 spells CASSFAPQNEQFF. CDR3 nucleotides: TGCGCCAGCAGCTTCGCCCCCCAGAATGAGCAGTTCTTC.

This clonotype was picked up many times. The chain combines TRBV4-1 with TRBJ1-2; TRBD1 matches 8 bases. V was pared by 2 bases and J by 9 bases, with 14 bases of the junction left unmatched. The CDR3 consists of 16 residues. Germline CDR1 and CDR2: MGHRA and YSYEKL. For the CDR3, the DNA is TGCGCCAGCAGCCAACGACGGACAGGGTCCGACCTCAGCTACACCTTC. It translates to CASSQRRTGSDLSYTF.

The chain recombines TRBV5-1 with TRBJ2-1; TRBD1 aligns across 8 bases. Germline V gene lookup returns CDR1 SGHRS and CDR2 YFSETQ. V shed 1 base and J 7 bases; nucleotides not matched to a gene: 10. This CDR3 is built from 16 residues. CDR3 nucleotides: TGCGCCAGCAGCTTGCTTGGAGGGACAGGTGTAAATGAGCAGTTCTTC. Protein product: CASSLLGGTGVNEQFF.

This clonotype showed up many times. This chain connects TRBV27 to TRBJ2-1; possibly TRBD1 or TRBD2 for D (5 bases each). The CDR3 is 15 residues long. CDR1 is MNHEY and CDR2 is SMNVEV in the germline V gene (reference sequence). Trimming left V 1 base short and J 7 bases short, with 14 bases between. CDR3 DNA: TGTGCCAGCAGTTTATTCCAGGCAGGGAGTAATGAGCAGTTCTTC. Translating it yields CASSLFQAGSNEQFF.

This clonotype was observed many times. The chain recombines TRBV29-1 with TRBJ2-1, with TRBD2 matching 9 bases. V lost 6 bases, J lost 0 bases, and 6 bases stayed unmatched. CDR1 and CDR2 from the germline V gene are SQVTM and ANQGSEA. The CDR3 sequence is 15 residues long. The CDR3 DNA follows: TGCAGCGTACGACTAGCGGTCTTCTCCTACAATGAGCAGTTCTTC. As protein: CSVRLAVFSYNEQFF.

This clonotype appeared a few times. The chain employs TRBV29-1 and TRBJ2-7; D not resolved. The CDR3 is made up of 15 amino acids. The germline CDR1 and CDR2 sequences are SQVTM and ANQGSEA. V was clipped by 7 bases and J by 3 bases, with 22 bases between them. Written as DNA, the CDR3 is TGCAGCGCCGCCTTGTCGCGACGGCCTTACTACGAGCAGTACTTC. Amino acids: CSAALSRRPYYEQYF.

In its sample, this clonotype was seen many times. The CDR3: CASSVVGSTEAFF. In DNA, the CDR3 is TGTGCCAGCAGCGTAGTGGGGAGCACTGAAGCTTTCTTT. This sequence joins TRBV9 and TRBJ1-1; no firm D call. There are 13 residues in the CDR3. Germline values: CDR1 SGDLS, CDR2 YYNGEE. Trimming took off 0 bases at V and 4 bases at J, with 7 bases between the two ends.

This clonotype has ten or more counts. The rearrangement uses TRBV4-1 and TRBJ1-5, with 11 bases fitting TRBD1. CDR3 size: 16 residues. V was clipped by 2 bases and J by 4 bases; unmatched bases: 4. The germline gives CDR1 MGHRA, CDR2 YSYEKL. The CDR3 reads CASSQPDRGPNQPQHF. The CDR3 DNA reads TGCGCCAGCAGCCAACCGGACAGGGGGCCAAATCAGCCCCAGCATTTT.

The sample holds many counts of this clonotype. J is TRBJ2-5 and V is TRBV27; D remains unclear. V was trimmed by 6 bases and J by 2 bases, leaving 10 bases between them. The length of the CDR3 is 13 residues. CDR1 and CDR2 (germline): MNHEY, SMNVEV (reference sequence). CDR3 amino acids: CASSPGQQETQYF. The CDR3 region has the DNA TGTGCCAGCAGCCCGGGTCAACAAGAGACCCAGTACTTC.

This clonotype was observed a few times. The chain carries TRBV20-1 and TRBJ2-7; D is perhaps TRBD1 (5 bases). The CDR3 is made up of 11 amino acids. Germline CDR1 reads DFQATT; CDR2 reads SNEGSKA (reference sequence). Trimming removed 5 bases from V and 3 bases from J, with 8 bases in between. The CDR3 protein is CSAPQGYEQYF. CDR3 nucleotide sequence: TGCAGTGCTCCTCAGGGCTACGAGCAGTACTTC.

This clonotype was seen at least ten times. V gene TRBV11-2 combines with J gene TRBJ2-1; 16 bases align to TRBD2. The CDR3 sequence is 17 residues long. The V gene's germline CDR1 is SGHAT and CDR2 FQNNGV. V gave up 5 bases and J gave up 6 bases; unmatched junction bases: 7. The CDR3 loop reads CASSPRGLAGGVNEQFF. CDR3 in DNA: TGTGCCAGCAGCCCAAGGGGACTAGCGGGGGGGGTCAATGAGCAGTTCTTC.

This chain uses TRBV20-1 with TRBJ1-5; 7 nucleotides line up with TRBD1. With V trimmed by 6 bases and J by 3 bases, 8 bases remained unmatched. The CDR3 length is 14 residues. CDR1 and CDR2 (germline): DFQATT, SNEGSKA (reference sequence). Written as DNA, the CDR3 is TGCAGTGCCGCCCGACAGGGCCTCAATCAGCCCCAGCATTTT. Amino acid sequence: CSAARQGLNQPQHF.

The gene calls are TRBV20-1 and TRBJ2-3, with a tentative D call TRBD2 (5 bases). Trimming stripped 6 bases from V and 3 bases from J, with 13 bases between. This CDR3 comprises 13 residues. Per germline, CDR1 DFQATT and CDR2 SNEGSKA (reference sequence). The CDR3 sequence: CSAILSVTDTQYF. The CDR3 DNA sequence: TGCAGTGCAATCCTTAGCGTGACAGATACGCAGTATTTT.

The V and J genes are TRBV6-5 and TRBJ2-5; no definite D call. This CDR3 region has 11 residues. The V gene's germline CDR1 is MNHEY and CDR2 SVGAGI. V gave up 1 base and J gave up 6 bases, with 3 bases separating them. The CDR3 DNA follows: TGTGCCAGCAGTTACTTGAAGACCCAGTACTTC. This sequence encodes CASSYLKTQYF.

The chain employs TRBV4-1 and TRBJ1-1, with 7 bases aligning to TRBD1. The CDR3 extends over 14 amino acids. Germline V CDR1 and CDR2: MGHRA, YSYEKL. Unmatched junction bases numbered 6, after V lost 1 base and J lost 7 bases. For the CDR3, the DNA is TGCGCCAGCAGCCAAGCAACAGGGGCTGGTGAAGCTTTCTTT. Its translation: CASSQATGAGEAFF.

As regards this clonotype: This may be a read error, as it is one base from a much larger clone. The J gene is TRBJ2-7, the V gene TRBV12-3 or TRBV12-4; either TRBD1 or TRBD2 may fit D (5 bases each). The length of the CDR3 is 14 residues. Trimming left V 3 bases short and J 7 bases short, with 16 bases between. CDR3 coding DNA: TGTGCCAGCAGTTTGGGGGATTCTTCCCTTGAGCAGTACTTC. Amino acid sequence: CASSLGDSSLEQYF.

This sequence joins TRBV6-1 and TRBJ2-7; 7 bases align to TRBD2. The CDR3 sequence is 14 residues long. The V and J ends lost 0 bases and 3 bases, in that order; junction bases with no gene match: 2. CDR1 MNHNS and CDR2 SASEGT come from the germline V gene. The CDR3 sequence: CASSEAGDYYEQYF. The CDR3 nucleotides are TGTGCCAGCAGTGAAGCAGGGGACTACTACGAGCAGTACTTC.

The J gene is TRBJ2-1, the V gene TRBV20-1; 13 bases match TRBD2. The CDR3 runs 14 residues. Germline-derived CDR1 and CDR2 are DFQATT and SNEGSKA (reference sequence). V dropped 4 bases and J dropped 5; count of bases not matched to a gene: 2. In DNA, the CDR3 is TGCAGTGCTACGGGGACTAGCGGGGACAATGAGCAGTTCTTC. Residues: CSATGTSGDNEQFF.